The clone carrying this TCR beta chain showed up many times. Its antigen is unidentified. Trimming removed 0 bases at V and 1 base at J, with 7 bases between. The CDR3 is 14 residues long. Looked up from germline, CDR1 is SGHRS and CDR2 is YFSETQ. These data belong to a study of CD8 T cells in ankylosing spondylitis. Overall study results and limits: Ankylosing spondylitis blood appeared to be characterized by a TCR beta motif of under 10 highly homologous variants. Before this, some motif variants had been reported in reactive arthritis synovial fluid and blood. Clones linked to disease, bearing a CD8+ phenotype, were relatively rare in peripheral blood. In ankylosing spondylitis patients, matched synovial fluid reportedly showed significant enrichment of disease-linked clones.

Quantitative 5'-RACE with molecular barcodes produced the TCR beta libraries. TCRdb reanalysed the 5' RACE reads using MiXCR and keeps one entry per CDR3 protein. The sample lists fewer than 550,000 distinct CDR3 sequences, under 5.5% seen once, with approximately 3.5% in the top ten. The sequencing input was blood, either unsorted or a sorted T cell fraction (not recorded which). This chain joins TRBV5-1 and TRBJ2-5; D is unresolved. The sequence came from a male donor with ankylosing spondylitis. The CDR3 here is CASSLVSAQETQYF. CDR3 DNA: TGCGCCAGCAGCTTGGTGTCAGCCCAAGAGACCCAGTACTTC.